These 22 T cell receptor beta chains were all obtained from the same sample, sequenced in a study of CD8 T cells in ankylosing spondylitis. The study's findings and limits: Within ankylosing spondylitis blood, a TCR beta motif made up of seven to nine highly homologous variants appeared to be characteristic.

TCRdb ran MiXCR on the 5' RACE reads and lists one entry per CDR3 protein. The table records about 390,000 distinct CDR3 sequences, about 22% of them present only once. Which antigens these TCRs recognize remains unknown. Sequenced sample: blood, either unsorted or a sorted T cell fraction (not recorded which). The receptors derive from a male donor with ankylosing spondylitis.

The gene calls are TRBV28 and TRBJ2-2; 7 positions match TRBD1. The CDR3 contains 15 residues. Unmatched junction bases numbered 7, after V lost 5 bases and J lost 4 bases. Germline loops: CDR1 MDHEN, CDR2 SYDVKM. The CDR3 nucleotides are TGTGCCAGCAGTCTGAGAGGGACAGCCACCGGGGAGCTGTTTTTT. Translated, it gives CASSLRGTATGELFF.

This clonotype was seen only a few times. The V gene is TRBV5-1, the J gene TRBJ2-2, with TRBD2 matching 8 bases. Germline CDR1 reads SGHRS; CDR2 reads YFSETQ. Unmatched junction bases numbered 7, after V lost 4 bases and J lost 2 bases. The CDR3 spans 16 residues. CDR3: CASSGRLARNTGELFF. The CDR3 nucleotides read TGCGCCAGCAGCGGACGACTAGCGAGAAACACCGGGGAGCTGTTTTTT. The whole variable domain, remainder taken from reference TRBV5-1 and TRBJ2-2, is KAGVTQTPRYLIKTRGQQVTLSCSPISGHRSVSWYQQTPGQGLQFLFEYFSETQRNKGNFPGRFSGRQFSNSRSEMNVSTLELGDSALYLCASSGRLARNTGELFFGEGSRLTVL.

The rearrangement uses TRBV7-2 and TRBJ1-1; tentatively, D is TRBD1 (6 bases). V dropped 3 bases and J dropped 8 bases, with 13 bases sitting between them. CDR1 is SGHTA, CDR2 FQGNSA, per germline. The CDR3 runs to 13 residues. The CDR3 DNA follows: TGTGCCAGCAGCTTGAGGGGGAGGGTAGAAGCTTTCTTT. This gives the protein CASSLRGRVEAFF.

CDR3: CASSLIARRGSWQETQYF. Written as DNA, the CDR3 is TGTGCCAGCAGCTTAATAGCCAGAAGGGGGTCATGGCAAGAGACCCAGTACTTC. The chain couples TRBV11-2 to TRBJ2-5; tentative D call: TRBD1 (6 bases). Trimming removed 2 bases at V and 2 bases at J, with 21 bases between. The CDR3 is made up of 18 amino acids. In germline, CDR1 is SGHAT, CDR2 FQNNGV.

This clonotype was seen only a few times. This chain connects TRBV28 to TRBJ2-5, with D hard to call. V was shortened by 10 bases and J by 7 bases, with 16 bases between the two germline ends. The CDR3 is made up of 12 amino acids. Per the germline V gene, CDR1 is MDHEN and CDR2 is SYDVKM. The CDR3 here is CATLRPIGTQYF. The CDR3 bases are TGTGCCACCCTCCGGCCCATAGGGACCCAGTACTTC.

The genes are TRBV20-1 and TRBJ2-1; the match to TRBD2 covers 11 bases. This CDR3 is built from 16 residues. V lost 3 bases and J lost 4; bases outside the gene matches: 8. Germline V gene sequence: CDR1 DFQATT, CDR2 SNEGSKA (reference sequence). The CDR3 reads CSASRPLAGGYNEQFF. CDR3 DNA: TGCAGTGCTAGCCGCCCCCTAGCGGGAGGTTACAATGAGCAGTTCTTC.

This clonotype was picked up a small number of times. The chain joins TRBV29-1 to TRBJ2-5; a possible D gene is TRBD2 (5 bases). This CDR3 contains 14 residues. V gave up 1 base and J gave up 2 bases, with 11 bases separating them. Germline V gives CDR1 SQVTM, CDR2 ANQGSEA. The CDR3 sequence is CSVEGRPGQETQYF. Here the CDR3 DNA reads TGCAGCGTTGAAGGAAGGCCGGGGCAAGAGACCCAGTACTTC.

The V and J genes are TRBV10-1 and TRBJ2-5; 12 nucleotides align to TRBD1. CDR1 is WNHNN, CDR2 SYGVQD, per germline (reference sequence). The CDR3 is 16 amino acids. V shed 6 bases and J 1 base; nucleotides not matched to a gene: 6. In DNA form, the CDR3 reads TGCGCCAGCAGCGCCGGGACAGGGGGCAGCCAAGAGACCCAGTACTTC. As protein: CASSAGTGGSQETQYF.

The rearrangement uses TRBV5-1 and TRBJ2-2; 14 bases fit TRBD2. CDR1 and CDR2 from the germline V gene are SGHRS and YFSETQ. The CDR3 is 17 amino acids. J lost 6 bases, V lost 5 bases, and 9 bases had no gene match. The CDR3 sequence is CASSRLAGGPLPGELFF. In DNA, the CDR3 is TGCGCCAGCAGTCGACTAGCGGGAGGGCCTCTTCCCGGGGAGCTGTTTTTT. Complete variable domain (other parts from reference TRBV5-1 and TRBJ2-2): KAGVTQTPRYLIKTRGQQVTLSCSPISGHRSVSWYQQTPGQGLQFLFEYFSETQRNKGNFPGRFSGRQFSNSRSEMNVSTLELGDSALYLCASSRLAGGPLPGELFFGEGSRLTVL.

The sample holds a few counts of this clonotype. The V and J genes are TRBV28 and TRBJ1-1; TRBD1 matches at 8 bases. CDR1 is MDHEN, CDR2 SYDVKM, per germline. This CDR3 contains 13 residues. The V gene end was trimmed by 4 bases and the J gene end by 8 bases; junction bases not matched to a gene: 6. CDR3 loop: CASSSTDRVEAFF. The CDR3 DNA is TGTGCCAGCAGTTCTACGGACAGGGTCGAAGCTTTCTTT.

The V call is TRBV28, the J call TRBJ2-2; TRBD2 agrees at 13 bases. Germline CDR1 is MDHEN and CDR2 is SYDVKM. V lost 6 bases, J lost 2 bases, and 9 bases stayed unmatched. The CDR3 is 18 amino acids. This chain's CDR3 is CASRRPGLAGPNTGELFF. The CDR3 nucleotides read TGTGCCAGCAGGCGTCCGGGACTAGCGGGGCCAAACACCGGGGAGCTGTTTTTT.

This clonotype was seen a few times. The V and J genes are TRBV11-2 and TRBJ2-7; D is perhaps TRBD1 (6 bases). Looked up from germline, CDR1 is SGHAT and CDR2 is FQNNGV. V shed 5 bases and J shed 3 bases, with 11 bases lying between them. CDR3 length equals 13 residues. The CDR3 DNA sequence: TGTGCCAGCAGCCGGGACAACAACTACGAGCAGTACTTC. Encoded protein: CASSRDNNYEQYF.

The CDR3 region is CASSRPLGEQYF. DNA for the CDR3: TGCGCCAGCAGCCGCCCACTGGGCGAGCAGTACTTC. The chain joins TRBV5-1 to TRBJ2-7; D remains unclear. Germline CDR1 reads SGHRS; CDR2 reads YFSETQ. Deletions cut 4 bases from V and 6 bases from J, with 11 bases between. The CDR3 totals 12 residues.

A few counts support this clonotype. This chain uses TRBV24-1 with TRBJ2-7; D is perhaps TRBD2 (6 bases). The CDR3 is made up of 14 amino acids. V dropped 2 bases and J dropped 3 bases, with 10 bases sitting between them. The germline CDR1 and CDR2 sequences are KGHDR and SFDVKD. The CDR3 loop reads CATSDSGVHYEQYF. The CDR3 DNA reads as TGTGCCACCAGTGATTCGGGGGTGCACTACGAGCAGTACTTC.

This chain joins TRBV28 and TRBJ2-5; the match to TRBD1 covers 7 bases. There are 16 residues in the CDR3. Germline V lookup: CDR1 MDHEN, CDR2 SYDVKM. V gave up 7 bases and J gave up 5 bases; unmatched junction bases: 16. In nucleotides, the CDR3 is TGTGCCAGCACCTTCCATATAGACAGGGTGAGGGAGACCCAGTACTTC. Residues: CASTFHIDRVRETQYF.

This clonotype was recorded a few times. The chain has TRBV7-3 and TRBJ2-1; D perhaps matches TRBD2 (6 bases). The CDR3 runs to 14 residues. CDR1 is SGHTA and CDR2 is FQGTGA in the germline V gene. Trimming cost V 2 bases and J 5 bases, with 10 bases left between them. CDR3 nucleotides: TGTGCCAGCAGCTTAGCGGGACCCAACAATGAGCAGTTCTTC. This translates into CASSLAGPNNEQFF. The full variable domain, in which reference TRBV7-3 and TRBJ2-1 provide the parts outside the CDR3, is GAGVSQTPSNKVTEKGKYVELRCDPISGHTALYWYRQSLGQGPEFLIYFQGTGAADDSGLPNDRFFAVRPEGSVSTLKIQRTERGDSAVYLCASSLAGPNNEQFFGPGTRLTVL.

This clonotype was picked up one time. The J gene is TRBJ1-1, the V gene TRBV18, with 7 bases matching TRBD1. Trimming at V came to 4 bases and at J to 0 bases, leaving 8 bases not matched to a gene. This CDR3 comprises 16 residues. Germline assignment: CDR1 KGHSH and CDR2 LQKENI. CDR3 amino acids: CASSRDSFFLNTEAFF. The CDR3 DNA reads TGTGCCAGCTCACGGGACAGTTTCTTTTTGAACACTGAAGCTTTCTTT. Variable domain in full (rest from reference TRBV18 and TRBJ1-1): NAGVMQNPRHLVRRRGQEARLRCSPMKGHSHVYWYRQLPEEGLKFMVYLQKENIIDESGMPKERFSAEFPKEGPSILRIQQVVRGDSAAYFCASSRDSFFLNTEAFFGQGTRLTVV.

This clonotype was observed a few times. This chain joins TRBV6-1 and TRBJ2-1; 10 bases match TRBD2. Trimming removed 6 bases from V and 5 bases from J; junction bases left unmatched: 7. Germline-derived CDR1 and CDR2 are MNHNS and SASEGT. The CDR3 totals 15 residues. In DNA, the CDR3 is TGTGCCAGCAGGAGGCTAGCGGGAGTAAACAATGAGCAGTTCTTC. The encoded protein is CASRRLAGVNNEQFF.

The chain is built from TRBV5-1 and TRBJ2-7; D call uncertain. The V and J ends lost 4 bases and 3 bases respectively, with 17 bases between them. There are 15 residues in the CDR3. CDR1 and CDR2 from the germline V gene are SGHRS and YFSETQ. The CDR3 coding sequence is TGCGCCAGCAGCATAGATCTCGCGGAAAACTACGAGCAGTACTTC. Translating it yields CASSIDLAENYEQYF. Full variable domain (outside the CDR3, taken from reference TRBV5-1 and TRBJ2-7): KAGVTQTPRYLIKTRGQQVTLSCSPISGHRSVSWYQQTPGQGLQFLFEYFSETQRNKGNFPGRFSGRQFSNSRSEMNVSTLELGDSALYLCASSIDLAENYEQYFGPGTRLTVT.

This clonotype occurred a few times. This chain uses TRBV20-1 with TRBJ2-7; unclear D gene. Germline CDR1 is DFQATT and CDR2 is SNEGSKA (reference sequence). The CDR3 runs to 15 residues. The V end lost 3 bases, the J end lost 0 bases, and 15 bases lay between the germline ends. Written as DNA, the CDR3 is TGCAGTGCTAGGTCCCGGCCCCAGGTCTCCTACGAGCAGTACTTC. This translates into CSARSRPQVSYEQYF.

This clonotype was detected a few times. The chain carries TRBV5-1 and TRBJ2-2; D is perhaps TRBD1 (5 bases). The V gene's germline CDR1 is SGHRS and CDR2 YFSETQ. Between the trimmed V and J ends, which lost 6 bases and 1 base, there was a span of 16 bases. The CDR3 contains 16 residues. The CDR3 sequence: CASTPAQVGNTGELFF. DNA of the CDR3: TGCGCCAGCACCCCTGCACAGGTTGGGAACACCGGGGAGCTGTTTTTT. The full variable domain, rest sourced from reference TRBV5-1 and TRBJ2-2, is KAGVTQTPRYLIKTRGQQVTLSCSPISGHRSVSWYQQTPGQGLQFLFEYFSETQRNKGNFPGRFSGRQFSNSRSEMNVSTLELGDSALYLCASTPAQVGNTGELFFGEGSRLTVL.

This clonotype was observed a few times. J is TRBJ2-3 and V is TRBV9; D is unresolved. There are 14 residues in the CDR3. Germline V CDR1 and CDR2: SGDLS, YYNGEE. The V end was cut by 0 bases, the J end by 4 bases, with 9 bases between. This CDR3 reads CASSVDGPADTQYF. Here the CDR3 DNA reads TGTGCCAGCAGCGTAGACGGGCCCGCAGATACGCAGTATTTT.